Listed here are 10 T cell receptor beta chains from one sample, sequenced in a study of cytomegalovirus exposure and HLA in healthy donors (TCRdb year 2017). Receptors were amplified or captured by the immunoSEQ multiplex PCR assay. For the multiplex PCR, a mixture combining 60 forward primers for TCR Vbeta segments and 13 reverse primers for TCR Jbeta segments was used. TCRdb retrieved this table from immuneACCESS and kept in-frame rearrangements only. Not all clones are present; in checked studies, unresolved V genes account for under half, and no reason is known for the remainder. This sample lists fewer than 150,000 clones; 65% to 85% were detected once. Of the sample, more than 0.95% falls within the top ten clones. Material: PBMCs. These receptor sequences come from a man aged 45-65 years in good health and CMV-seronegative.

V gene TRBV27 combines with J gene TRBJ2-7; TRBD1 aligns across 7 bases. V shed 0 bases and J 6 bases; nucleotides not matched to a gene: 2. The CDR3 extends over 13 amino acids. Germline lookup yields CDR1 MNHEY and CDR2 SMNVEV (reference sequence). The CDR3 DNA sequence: TGTGCCAGCAGTTTATCAAGGGGGCGCGAGCAGTACTTC. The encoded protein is CASSLSRGREQYF.

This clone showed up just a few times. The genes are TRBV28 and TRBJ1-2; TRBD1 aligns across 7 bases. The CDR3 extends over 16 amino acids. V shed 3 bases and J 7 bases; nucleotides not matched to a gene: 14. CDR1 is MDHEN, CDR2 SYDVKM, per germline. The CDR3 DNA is TGTGCCAGCAGTTTGGGACAGAATTATTTCGTCGGTGGCTACACCTTC. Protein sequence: CASSLGQNYFVGGYTF.

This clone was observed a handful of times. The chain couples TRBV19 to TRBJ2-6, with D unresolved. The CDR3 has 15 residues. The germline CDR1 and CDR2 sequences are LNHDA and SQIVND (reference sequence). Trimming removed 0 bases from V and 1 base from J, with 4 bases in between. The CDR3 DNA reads TGTGCCAGTAGTATAGATCGTTCTGGGGCCAACGTCCTGACTTTC. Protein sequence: CASSIDRSGANVLTF.

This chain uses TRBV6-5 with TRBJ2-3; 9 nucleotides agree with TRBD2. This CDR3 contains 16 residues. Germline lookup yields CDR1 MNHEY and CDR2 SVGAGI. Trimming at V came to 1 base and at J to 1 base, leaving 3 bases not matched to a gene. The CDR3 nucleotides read TGTGCCAGCAGTTACTATAGCGGGAGTGGCACAGATACGCAGTATTTT. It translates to CASSYYSGSGTDTQYF.

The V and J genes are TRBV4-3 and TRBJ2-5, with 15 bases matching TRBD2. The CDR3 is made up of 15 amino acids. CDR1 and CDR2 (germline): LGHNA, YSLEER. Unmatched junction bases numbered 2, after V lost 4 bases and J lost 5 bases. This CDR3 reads CASSPGTSGRETQYF. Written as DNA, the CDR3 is TGCGCCAGCAGCCCTGGGACTAGCGGGAGGGAGACCCAGTACTTC.

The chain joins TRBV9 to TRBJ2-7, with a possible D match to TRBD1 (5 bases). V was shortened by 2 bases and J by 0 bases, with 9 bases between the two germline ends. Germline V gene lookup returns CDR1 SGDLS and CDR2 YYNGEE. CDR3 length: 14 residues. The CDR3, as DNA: TGTGCCAGCAGCGTCACAGGTAGCTCCTACGAGCAGTACTTC. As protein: CASSVTGSSYEQYF.

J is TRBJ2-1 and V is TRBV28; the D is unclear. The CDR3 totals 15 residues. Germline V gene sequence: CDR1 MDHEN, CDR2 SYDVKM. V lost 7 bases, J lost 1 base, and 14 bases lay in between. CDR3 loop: CASNSIDWSYNEQFF. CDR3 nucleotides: TGTGCCAGCAATTCAATCGACTGGTCCTACAATGAGCAGTTCTTC. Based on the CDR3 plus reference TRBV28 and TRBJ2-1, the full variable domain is DVKVTQSSRYLVKRTGEKVFLECVQDMDHENMFWYRQDPGLGLRLIYFSYDVKMKEKGDIPEGYSVSREKKERFSLILESASTNQTSMYLCASNSIDWSYNEQFFGPGTRLTVL.

CDR3 sequence reads: CASSYYGQDPNYGYTF. The CDR3 nucleotides are TGTGCCAGCAGTTACTACGGACAGGACCCTAACTATGGCTACACCTTC. This chain joins TRBV6-6 and TRBJ1-2, with TRBD1 matching over 7 bases. Per germline, CDR1 MNHNY and CDR2 SVGAGI (reference sequence). This CDR3 spans 16 amino acids. The trim removed 1 base at V and 0 bases at J, leaving 5 bases unmatched.

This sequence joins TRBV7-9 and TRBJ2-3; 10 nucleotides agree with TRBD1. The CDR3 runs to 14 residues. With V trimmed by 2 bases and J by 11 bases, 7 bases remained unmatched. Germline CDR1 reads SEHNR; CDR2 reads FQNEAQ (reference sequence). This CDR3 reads CASSLLTGGEGQYF. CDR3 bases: TGTGCCAGCAGCTTATTGACAGGGGGCGAGGGGCAGTATTTT.

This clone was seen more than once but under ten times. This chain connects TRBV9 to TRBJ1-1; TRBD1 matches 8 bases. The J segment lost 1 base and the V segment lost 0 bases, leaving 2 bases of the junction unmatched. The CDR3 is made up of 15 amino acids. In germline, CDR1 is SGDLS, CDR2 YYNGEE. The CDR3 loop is CASSVVGTGNTEAFF. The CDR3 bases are TGTGCCAGCAGCGTAGTCGGGACAGGGAACACTGAAGCTTTCTTT.